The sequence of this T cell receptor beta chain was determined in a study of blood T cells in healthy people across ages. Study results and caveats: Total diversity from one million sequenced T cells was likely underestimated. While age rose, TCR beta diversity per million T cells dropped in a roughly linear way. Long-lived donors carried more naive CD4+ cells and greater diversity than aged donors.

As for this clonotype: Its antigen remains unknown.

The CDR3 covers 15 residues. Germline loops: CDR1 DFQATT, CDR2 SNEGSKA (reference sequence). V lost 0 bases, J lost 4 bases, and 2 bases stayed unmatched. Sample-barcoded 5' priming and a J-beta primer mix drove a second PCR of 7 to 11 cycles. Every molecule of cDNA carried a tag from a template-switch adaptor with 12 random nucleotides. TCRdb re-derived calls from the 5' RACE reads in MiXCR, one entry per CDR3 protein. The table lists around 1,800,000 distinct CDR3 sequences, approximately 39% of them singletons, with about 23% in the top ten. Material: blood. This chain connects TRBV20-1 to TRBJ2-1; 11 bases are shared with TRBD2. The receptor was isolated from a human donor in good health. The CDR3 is CSAREASGGYNEQFF. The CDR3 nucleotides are TGCAGTGCTAGAGAGGCTAGCGGGGGGTACAATGAGCAGTTCTTC.